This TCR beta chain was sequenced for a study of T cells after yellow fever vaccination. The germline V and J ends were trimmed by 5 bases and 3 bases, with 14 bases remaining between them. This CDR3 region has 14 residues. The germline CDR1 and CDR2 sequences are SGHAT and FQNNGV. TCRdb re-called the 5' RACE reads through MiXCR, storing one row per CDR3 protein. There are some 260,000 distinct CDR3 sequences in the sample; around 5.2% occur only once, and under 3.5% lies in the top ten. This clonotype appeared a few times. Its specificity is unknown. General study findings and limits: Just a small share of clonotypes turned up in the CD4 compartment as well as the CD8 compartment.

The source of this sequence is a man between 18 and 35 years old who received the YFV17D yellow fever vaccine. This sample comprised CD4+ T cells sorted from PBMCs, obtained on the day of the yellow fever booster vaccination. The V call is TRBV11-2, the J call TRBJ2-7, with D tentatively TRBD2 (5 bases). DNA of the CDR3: TGTGCCAGCAGCCCCGGGGAGTGGAGCTACGAGCAGTACGTC. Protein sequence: CASSPGEWSYEQYV.